This TCR beta chain was sequenced in a study of identical twins. The CDR3 covers 13 residues. V dropped 5 bases and J dropped 1 base, with 8 bases sitting between them. In germline, CDR1 is SNHLY, CDR2 FYNNEI. TCRdb used MiXCR to reprocess the 5' RACE reads, holding one entry per CDR3 protein. The sample shows around 960,000 distinct CDR3 sequences, roughly an eighth of them seen only once. The same data also contributed to another study, on yellow fever vaccine responses in identical twins.

The sample comprised PBMCs. The chain carries TRBV2 and TRBJ2-5; D is tentatively TRBD1 or TRBD2 (5 bases each). The clonotype was recovered from a woman under 30 in good health. Written as DNA, the CDR3 is TGTGCCAGCAGTCGAGGGGTCCAAGAGACCCAGTACTTC. Translating it yields CASSRGVQETQYF.